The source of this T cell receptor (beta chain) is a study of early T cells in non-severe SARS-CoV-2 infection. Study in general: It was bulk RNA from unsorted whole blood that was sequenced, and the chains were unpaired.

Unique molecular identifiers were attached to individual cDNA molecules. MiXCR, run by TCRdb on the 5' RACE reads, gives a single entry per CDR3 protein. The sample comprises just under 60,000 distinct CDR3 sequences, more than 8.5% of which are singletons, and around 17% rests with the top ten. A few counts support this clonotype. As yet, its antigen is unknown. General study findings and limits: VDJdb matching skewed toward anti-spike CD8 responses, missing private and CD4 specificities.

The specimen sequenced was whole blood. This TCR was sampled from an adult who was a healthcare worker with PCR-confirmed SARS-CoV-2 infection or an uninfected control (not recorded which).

This chain's CDR3 is CASRTGTASYEQYF. The CDR3 DNA reads TGTGCCAGCAGGACAGGGACAGCTTCCTACGAGCAGTACTTC. The chain recombines TRBV5-4 with TRBJ2-7, with 7 bases identical to TRBD1. Germline-derived CDR1 and CDR2 are SGHNT and YYREEE (reference sequence). Trimming at V came to 5 bases and at J to 1 base, leaving 6 bases not matched to a gene. This CDR3 is 14 amino acids long.